This TCR beta chain originates from a study of graft-versus-host responses after intestinal transplantation. In its sample, this clone was seen a few times. J lost 9 bases, V lost 4 bases, and 9 bases had no gene match. This CDR3 is 16 amino acids long. Data came from immunoSEQ multiplex PCR; TCRdb stores just in-frame clones and leaves some out. The sample includes nearly 25,000 clones, 40% seen only once; the top ten take more than 0.55%. Study-level findings and limits: Elevated graft-versus-host to host-versus-graft clonal ratios in allografts were recorded for patients with graft-donor T cell macrochimerism.

The rearrangement links TRBV23-1 to TRBJ2-1, with TRBD2 matching 13 bases. TRBV23-1 is treated as an ORF (open reading frame) with a function not yet certain. Sequenced material: alloreactive CD4+ T cells from a mixed lymphocyte reaction culture, taken before intestinal transplant. Specified subset: CFSE-low proliferating T cells sorted from roughly 6-day pre-transplant mixed lymphocyte reaction (GvH or HvG direction). The sequence was collected from a human patient who received an intestinal transplant. The CDR3: CASSPLTSGRIGEQFF. CDR3 nucleotides: TGCGCCAGCAGTCCCCTGACTAGCGGGAGGATCGGTGAGCAGTTCTTC.